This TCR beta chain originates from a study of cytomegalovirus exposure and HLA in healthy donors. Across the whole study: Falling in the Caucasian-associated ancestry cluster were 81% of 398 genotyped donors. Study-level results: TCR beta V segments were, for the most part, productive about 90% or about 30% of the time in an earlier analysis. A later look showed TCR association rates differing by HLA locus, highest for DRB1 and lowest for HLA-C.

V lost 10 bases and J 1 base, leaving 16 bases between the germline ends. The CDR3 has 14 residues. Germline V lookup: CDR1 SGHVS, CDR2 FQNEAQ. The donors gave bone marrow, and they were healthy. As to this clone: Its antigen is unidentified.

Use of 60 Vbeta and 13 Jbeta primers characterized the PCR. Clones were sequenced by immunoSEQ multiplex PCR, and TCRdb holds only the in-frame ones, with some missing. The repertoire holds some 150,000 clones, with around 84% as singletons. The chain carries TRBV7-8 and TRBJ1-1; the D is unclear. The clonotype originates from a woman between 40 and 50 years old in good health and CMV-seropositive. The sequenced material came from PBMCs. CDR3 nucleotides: TGTGCCACCTCCTTCCCGGGAACGAACACTGAAGCTTTCTTT. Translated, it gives CATSFPGTNTEAFF.